Below are 18 T cell receptor beta chains sequenced from a single sample in a study of PD-L1 blockade in urothelial cancer. Assay used: immunoSEQ multiplex PCR; TCRdb lists only in-frame clones, some missing. The data hold tens of thousands of clones, with 87% observed a single time. The sample in question was PBMCs, obtained around atezolizumab (anti-PD-L1) treatment. These receptors were collected from a man aged 55 to 70 with urothelial cancer.

V is TRBV10-2 and J is TRBJ2-3; perhaps TRBD2 as D (6 bases). Trimming stripped 10 bases from V and 9 bases from J, with 11 bases between. This CDR3 has 10 amino acids. Looked up from germline, CDR1 is WSHSY and CDR2 is SAAADI. The CDR3 loop reads CATSGGTQYF. For the CDR3, the DNA is TGCGCCACCTCTGGGGGGACGCAGTATTTT.

This chain uses TRBV7-2 with TRBJ2-1; 10 nucleotides match TRBD1. The CDR3 consists of 15 residues. CDR1 is SGHTA, CDR2 FQGNSA, per germline. Trimming removed 5 bases from V and 6 bases from J; junction bases left unmatched: 7. CDR3 sequence: CASSNSGTGANEQFF. DNA of the CDR3: TGTGCCAGCAGCAACTCCGGGACAGGGGCCAATGAGCAGTTCTTC.

The CDR3 DNA reads TGTGCCAGCAGCTCCTCTAGCGCCCCAACAGATACGCAGTATTTT. Translating it yields CASSSSSAPTDTQYF. The V call is TRBV7-3, the J call TRBJ2-3; perhaps TRBD2 as D (6 bases). Germline CDR1 is SGHTA and CDR2 is FQGTGA. The CDR3 loop spans 15 amino acids. V was pared by 4 bases and J by 3 bases, with 14 bases between. Using reference TRBV7-3 and TRBJ2-3 for the parts outside the CDR3, the full variable domain is GAGVSQTPSNKVTEKGKYVELRCDPISGHTALYWYRQSLGQGPEFLIYFQGTGAADDSGLPNDRFFAVRPEGSVSTLKIQRTERGDSAVYLCASSSSSAPTDTQYFGPGTRLTVL.

The chain uses TRBV28 and TRBJ1-2, with TRBD1 matching 10 bases. Looked up from germline, CDR1 is MDHEN and CDR2 is SYDVKM. V lost 8 bases and J lost 6; bases outside the gene matches: 15. This CDR3 is 16 amino acids long. The CDR3: CASGGVRDRGLDGYTF. The CDR3, as DNA: TGTGCCAGCGGAGGGGTCCGGGACAGGGGCCTCGATGGCTACACCTTC.

This chain joins TRBV28 and TRBJ1-2, with 10 bases that match TRBD1. This CDR3 has 11 residues. V trimming: 8 bases; J trimming: 7 bases; junction bases outside the gene matches: 1. Germline CDR1 reads MDHEN; CDR2 reads SYDVKM. In DNA form, the CDR3 reads TGTGCCAGCGGGGACAGGGGTGGCTACACCTTC. Translation: CASGDRGGYTF.

This chain uses TRBV19 with TRBJ2-2; D gene ambiguous. The CDR3 is 14 amino acids. V lost 3 bases to trimming and J lost 1 base, with 6 bases between them. Per germline, CDR1 LNHDA and CDR2 SQIVND (reference sequence). CDR3 protein: CASSIRGNTGELFF. CDR3 coding DNA: TGTGCCAGTAGTATTAGAGGGAACACCGGGGAGCTGTTTTTT.

V usage is TRBV5-1 and J usage is TRBJ1-4; possibly TRBD1 for D (5 bases). Germline V gene sequence: CDR1 SGHRS, CDR2 YFSETQ. CDR3 size: 14 residues. The ends were cut back, 1 base at V and 5 bases at J, with 9 bases in the middle. Written as DNA, the CDR3 is TGCGCCAGCAGCTTGTGGCGGGGGAATGAAAAACTGTTTTTT. It translates to CASSLWRGNEKLFF.

The chain has TRBV21-1 and TRBJ1-2; the table's D call, TRBD1, has no DNA check behind it. TRBV21-1 is a pseudogene segment. This CDR3 contains 16 residues. CDR3: CASSKGTGICTYGYTF. In nucleotides, the CDR3 is TGTGCCAGCAGCAAGGGGACAGGGATTTGTACCTATGGCTACACCTTC.

This rearrangement joins TRBV6-6 to TRBJ2-7; TRBD2 matches at 7 bases. Trimming took 3 bases from V and 4 from J; bases not matched to a gene: 9. The CDR3 contains 15 residues. The germline CDR1 and CDR2 sequences are MNHNY and SVGAGI (reference sequence). The CDR3 DNA reads as TGTGCCAGCAGTTATTTGGGGGGGGTAATGTACGAGCAGTACTTC. This sequence encodes CASSYLGGVMYEQYF.

The chain is built from TRBV30 and TRBJ1-3; D is undetermined. With 0 bases removed from V and 1 base from J, the gap between germline ends came to 7 bases. CDR1 is GTSNPN, CDR2 SVGIG, per germline (reference sequence). CDR3 size: 14 residues. The CDR3 sequence: CAWSVGESGNTIYF. CDR3 sequence (DNA): TGTGCCTGGAGTGTGGGAGAATCTGGAAACACCATATATTTT.

The chain couples TRBV7-9 to TRBJ2-1, with 11 positions matching TRBD2. Germline CDR1 SEHNR, CDR2 FQNEAQ (reference sequence). Trimming took 6 bases from V and 4 from J; bases not matched to a gene: 5. The CDR3 consists of 15 residues. For the CDR3, the DNA is TGTGCCAGCAGTATAGGGACTAGCGGATACAATGAGCAGTTCTTC. It codes for CASSIGTSGYNEQFF.

The J gene is TRBJ1-2, the V gene TRBV4-1; 7 nucleotides align to TRBD1. This CDR3 is built from 16 residues. Germline CDR1 MGHRA, CDR2 YSYEKL. Trimming took 6 bases from V and 1 from J; bases not matched to a gene: 11. The CDR3 nucleotides are TGCGCCAGCAGGCCGAGCTTGGGACAGCGTAACTATGGCTACACCTTC. This encodes CASRPSLGQRNYGYTF.

The CDR3 DNA follows: TGTGCCAGCATGGCGACTAGCGGGGGAACCTACAATGAGCAGTTCTTC. Its translation: CASMATSGGTYNEQFF. V usage is TRBV2 and J usage is TRBJ2-1, with 12 positions matching TRBD2. The germline V gene has CDR1 SNHLY and CDR2 FYNNEI. This CDR3 region has 16 residues. V gave up 7 bases and J gave up 2 bases; unmatched junction bases: 6.

The CDR3 loop is CASSQGQGAFYGYTF. The CDR3, as DNA: TGTGCCAGCAGCCAAGGACAGGGGGCCTTCTATGGCTACACCTTC. The V and J genes are TRBV5-8 and TRBJ1-2, with 11 bases fitting TRBD1. J lost 4 bases, V lost 4 bases, and 6 bases had no gene match. The germline V gene encodes CDR1 SGHTS and CDR2 YDEGEE. The CDR3 is 15 residues long.

The chain has TRBV13 and TRBJ2-7; D is undetermined. CDR1 is PRHDT, CDR2 FYEKMQ, per germline (reference sequence). CDR3 length: 13 amino acids. V dropped 0 bases and J dropped 6 bases, with 9 bases sitting between them. The CDR3 region has the DNA TGTGCCAGCAGCTTAGGGACATACTTCGAGCAGTACTTC. The encoded protein is CASSLGTYFEQYF. The variable domain in full, completed from reference TRBV13 and TRBJ2-7, reads AAGVIQSPRHLIKEKRETATLKCYPIPRHDTVYWYQQGPGQDPQFLISFYEKMQSDKGSIPDRFSAQQFSDYHSELNMSSLELGDSALYFCASSLGTYFEQYFGPGTRLTVT.

The rearrangement links TRBV19 to TRBJ2-7; 9 nucleotides line up with TRBD1. The CDR3 loop spans 14 amino acids. CDR1 is LNHDA, CDR2 SQIVND, per germline (reference sequence). J was trimmed by 0 bases and V by 7 bases; bases with no gene match: 4. The DNA for the CDR3 is TGTGCCAGTACCCCGGGACAGGGCTCCTACGAGCAGTACTTC. It encodes CASTPGQGSYEQYF.

Note on this clone: An end of the junction does not agree with germline; a read error may underlie this. The same CDR3 also results from other DNA sequences found in this sample. The chain links TRBV5-4 to TRBJ1-2, with D possibly being TRBD1 (6 bases). Germline V gives CDR1 SGHNT, CDR2 YYREEE (reference sequence). The CDR3 contains 14 residues. This chain's CDR3 is CASSRELDSYGYTF. As DNA, the CDR3 is TGCGCCAGCAGCCGAGAGCTGGACAGCTATGGCTACACCTTC.

The rearrangement uses TRBV5-6 and TRBJ2-5; 9 nucleotides align to TRBD1. This CDR3 has 15 amino acids. With 3 bases clipped from V and 4 bases from J, the junction kept 7 bases outside the gene matches. Per germline, CDR1 SGHDT and CDR2 YYEEEE. The DNA of the CDR3 is TGTGCCAGCAGCTATGAGGGACAGGGAGGAGAGACCCAGTACTTC. Translated: CASSYEGQGGETQYF. The entire variable domain, with the rest obtained from reference TRBV5-6 and TRBJ2-5, is as follows: DAGVTQSPTHLIKTRGQQVTLRCSPKSGHDTVSWYQQALGQGPQFIFQYYEEEERQRGNFPDRFSGHQFPNYSSELNVNALLLGDSALYLCASSYEGQGGETQYFGPGTRLLVL.